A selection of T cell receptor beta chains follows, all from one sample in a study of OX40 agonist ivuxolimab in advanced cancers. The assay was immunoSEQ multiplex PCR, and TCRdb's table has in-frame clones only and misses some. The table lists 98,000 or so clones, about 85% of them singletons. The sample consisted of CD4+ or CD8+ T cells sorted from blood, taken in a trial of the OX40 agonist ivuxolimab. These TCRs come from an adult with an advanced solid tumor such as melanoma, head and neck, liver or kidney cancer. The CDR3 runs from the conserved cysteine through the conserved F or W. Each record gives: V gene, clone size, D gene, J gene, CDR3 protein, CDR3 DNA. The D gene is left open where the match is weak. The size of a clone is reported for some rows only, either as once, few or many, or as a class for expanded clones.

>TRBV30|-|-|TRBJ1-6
CAWRVPPGRPLHF
TGTGCCTGGAGGGTCCCTCCGGGACGACCCCTCCACTTT
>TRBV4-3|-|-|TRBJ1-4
CASSQDYRATNEKLFF
TGCGCCAGCAGCCAAGATTACAGAGCAACTAATGAAAAACTGTTTTTT
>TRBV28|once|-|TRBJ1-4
CASSSRITTNEKLFF
TGTGCCAGCAGTTCTCGCATTACAACTAATGAAAAACTGTTTTTT
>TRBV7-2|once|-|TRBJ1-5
CASSLAENQPQHF
TGTGCCAGCAGCTTAGCAGAGAATCAGCCCCAGCATTTT
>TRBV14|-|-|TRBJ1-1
CASSPWGRRIDTEAFF
TGTGCCAGCAGCCCCTGGGGCCGGAGGATTGACACTGAAGCTTTCTTT
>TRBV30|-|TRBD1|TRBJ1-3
CAGTGSGNTIYF
TGTGCCGGGACAGGCTCTGGAAACACCATATATTTT
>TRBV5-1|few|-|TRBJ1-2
CASHPDPDGNYGYTF
TGCGCCAGCCACCCGGACCCGGACGGAAACTATGGCTACACCTTC
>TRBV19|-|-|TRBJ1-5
CASSNTPYSNQPQHF
TGTGCCAGTAGTAACACCCCCTATAGCAATCAGCCCCAGCATTTT
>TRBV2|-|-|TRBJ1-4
CAETPQRGEKLFF
TGTGCTGAGACCCCTCAAAGGGGTGAAAAACTGTTTTTT
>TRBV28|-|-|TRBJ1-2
CASSPRFNYGYTF
TGTGCCAGCAGTCCGCGGTTCAACTATGGCTACACCTTC
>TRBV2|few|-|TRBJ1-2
CASSGPWAVALHGYTF
TGTGCCAGCAGTGGCCCCTGGGCAGTGGCCCTCCATGGCTACACCTTC
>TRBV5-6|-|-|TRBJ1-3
CASSLPTAGAATIYF
TGTGCCAGCAGCCTACCGACAGCCGGGGCGGCCACCATATATTTT
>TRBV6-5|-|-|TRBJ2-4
CASSTRDKNIQYF
TGTGCCAGCAGTACCCGGGACAAAAACATTCAGTACTTC
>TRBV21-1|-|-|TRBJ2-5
CASSSGDTQETQYF
TGTGCCAGCAGCTCAGGGGACACTCAAGAGACCCAGTACTTC
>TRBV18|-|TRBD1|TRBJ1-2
CASSPYRGEDGYTF
TGTGCCAGCTCACCATACAGGGGTGAGGATGGCTACACCTTC
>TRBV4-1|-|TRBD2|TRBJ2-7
CASSQAASGTTSYEQYF
TGCGCCAGCAGCCAAGCCGCTAGCGGGACGACCTCCTACGAGCAGTACTTC
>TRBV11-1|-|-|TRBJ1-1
CASSRTDMNTEAFF
TGTGCCAGCAGCCGGACAGACATGAACACTGAAGCTTTCTTT
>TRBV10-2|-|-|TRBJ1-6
CASRQIDTNSPLHF
TGCGCCAGCAGGCAGATCGACACCAATTCACCCCTCCACTTT
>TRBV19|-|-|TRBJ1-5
CASSGQGGYQPQHF
TGTGCCAGTAGTGGTCAAGGAGGTTATCAGCCCCAGCATTTT
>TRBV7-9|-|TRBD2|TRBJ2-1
CASSLELAGFNEQFF
TGTGCCAGCAGCTTAGAACTAGCGGGATTCAATGAGCAGTTCTTC
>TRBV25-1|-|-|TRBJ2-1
CATQESGPNEQFF
TGTGCCACCCAAGAATCCGGGCCCAATGAGCAGTTCTTC
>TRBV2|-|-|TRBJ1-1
CASREGVMNTEAFF
TGTGCCAGCAGGGAGGGGGTCATGAACACTGAAGCTTTCTTT
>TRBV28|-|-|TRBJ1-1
CASSFRTPNTEAFF
TGTGCCAGCAGTTTCAGGACCCCGAACACTGAAGCTTTCTTT
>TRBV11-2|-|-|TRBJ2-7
CASKLRGSGIEYEQYF
TGTGCCAGCAAGCTTAGGGGGTCGGGGATAGAATACGAGCAGTACTTC
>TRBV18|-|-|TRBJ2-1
CASSPQRSSLINEQFF
TGTGCCAGCTCACCACAGCGGAGTTCACTAATCAATGAGCAGTTCTTC
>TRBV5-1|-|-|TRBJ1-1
CASSSSGFGHTEAFF
TGCGCCAGCAGCTCCTCCGGGTTCGGGCACACTGAAGCTTTCTTT
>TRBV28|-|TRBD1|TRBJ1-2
CASSSGQGIGGYTF
TGTGCCAGCAGCAGTGGACAGGGGATTGGCGGCTACACCTTC
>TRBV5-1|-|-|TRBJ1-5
CASSLEQGPNQPQHF
TGCGCCAGCAGCTTGGAACAGGGCCCCAATCAGCCCCAGCATTTT
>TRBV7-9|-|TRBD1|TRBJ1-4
CASSPGQGSEKLFF
TGTGCCAGCAGCCCGGGACAGGGGAGTGAAAAACTGTTTTTT
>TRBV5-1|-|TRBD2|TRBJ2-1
CASSLAGLAGVNEQFF
TGCGCCAGCAGCTTGGCGGGACTAGCGGGAGTAAATGAGCAGTTCTTC
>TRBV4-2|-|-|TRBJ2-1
CASSQDPIGSWNNEQFF
TGTGCCAGCAGCCAAGATCCGATTGGTAGCTGGAACAATGAGCAGTTCTTC
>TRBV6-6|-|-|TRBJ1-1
CASSYGTGSEAFF
TGTGCCAGCAGTTACGGGACGGGAAGTGAAGCTTTCTTT
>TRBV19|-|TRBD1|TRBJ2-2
CATSGGNTGELFF
TGTGCCACCTCAGGGGGGAACACCGGGGAGCTGTTTTTT
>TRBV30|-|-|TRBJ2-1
CAGSPQETNEQFF
TGTGCCGGCTCTCCACAGGAAACCAATGAGCAGTTCTTC
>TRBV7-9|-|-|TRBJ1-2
CASSPRAGTNYGYTF
TGTGCCAGCAGCCCCAGGGCCGGGACTAACTATGGCTACACCTTC
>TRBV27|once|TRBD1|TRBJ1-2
CASSPDRGLYGYTF
TGTGCCAGCAGTCCAGACAGGGGTCTCTATGGCTACACCTTC
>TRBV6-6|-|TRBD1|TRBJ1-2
CASSTPGGQGVYGYTF
TGTGCCAGCAGTACCCCTGGGGGACAGGGAGTGTATGGCTACACCTTC